This entry lists 20 T cell receptor beta chains sequenced from one sample in a study of cytomegalovirus exposure and HLA in healthy donors. 60 Vbeta and 13 Jbeta primers were used in PCR. Only in-frame clones appear in the TCRdb table, and some are missing; sequencing was by immunoSEQ multiplex PCR. The table includes 80,000 to 100,000 clones, roughly 70% detected once. Material for sequencing was PBMCs. The origin of the receptors is a middle-aged man in good health and CMV-seronegative.

This clone was seen only once. At one end the junction does not follow the germline gene, possibly because of a read error. The rearrangement links TRBV7-7 to TRBJ2-1; 10 bases line up with TRBD1. The CDR3 extends over 17 amino acids. Germline CDR1 is SSHAT and CDR2 is FNYEAQ (reference sequence). The CDR3 region is CASSLAVGTGAANEQFF. The CDR3 coding sequence is TGTGCTAGCAGCTTAGCGGTCGGGACAGGGGCAGCGAATGAGCAGTTCTTC.

This chain links TRBV6-1 with TRBJ1-1, with 9 bases that match TRBD1. The CDR3 is made up of 18 amino acids. Trimming cost V 2 bases and J 8 bases; bases outside gene matches: 18. Germline CDR1 reads MNHNS; CDR2 reads SASEGT. In DNA, the CDR3 is TGTGCCAGCAGTGAACTTAAAGGGACAGGGCTGGTGGGGTCGGAAGCTTTCTTT. Translating it yields CASSELKGTGLVGSEAFF.

This clone has a handful of counts. The CDR3 nucleotides read TGCGCCAGCAGCTTGGAGTCCCGGGGGGGCACAGATACGCAGTATTTT. Residues: CASSLESRGGTDTQYF. J is TRBJ2-3 and V is TRBV5-1; TRBD2 matches at 7 bases. Germline lookup yields CDR1 SGHRS and CDR2 YFSETQ. After removal of 0 bases from V and 1 base from J, the junction contained 5 bases not matched to a gene. CDR3 size: 16 residues.

This clone was observed a few times. The chain is built from TRBV29-1 and TRBJ2-1; TRBD2 might be the D (7 bases). V was shortened by 4 bases and J by 8 bases, with 18 bases between the two germline ends. CDR3 length equals 14 residues. The V gene's germline CDR1 is SQVTM and CDR2 ANQGSEA. The CDR3 nucleotides are TGCAGCGTTGGAGTGGGGGGGCGCGAGGATGAGCAGTTCTTC. It encodes CSVGVGGREDEQFF.

The rearrangement links TRBV28 to TRBJ2-3; D is unclear. The CDR3 length is 15 residues. Trimming left V 5 bases short and J 1 base short, with 13 bases between. Germline-derived CDR1 and CDR2 are MDHEN and SYDVKM. CDR3 sequence: CASSNLRGGTDTQYF. The DNA of the CDR3 is TGTGCCAGCAGTAACCTCAGAGGAGGCACAGATACGCAGTATTTT.

The gene calls are TRBV2 and TRBJ2-7; 13 bases align to TRBD2. The CDR3 loop spans 14 amino acids. J lost 4 bases, V lost 7 bases, and 4 bases had no gene match. The germline gives CDR1 SNHLY, CDR2 FYNNEI. The CDR3 DNA follows: TGTGCCAGCACGCGGACTAGCGGGAGTTACGAGCAGTACTTC. Protein sequence: CASTRTSGSYEQYF.

The chain links TRBV5-6 to TRBJ1-6, with 11 bases identical to TRBD1. Unmatched junction bases numbered 7, after V lost 4 bases and J lost 4 bases. CDR1 is SGHDT, CDR2 YYEEEE, per germline. This CDR3 region has 17 residues. In DNA form, the CDR3 reads TGTGCCAGCAGCAAAAGGACAGGGGGCACGTATAATTCACCCCTCCACTTT. Translating gives CASSKRTGGTYNSPLHF.

The rearrangement links TRBV4-1 to TRBJ2-6; TRBD2 is a possible D gene (5 bases). Trimming removed 0 bases at V and 9 bases at J, with 9 bases between. The CDR3 runs 14 residues. Germline assignment: CDR1 MGHRA and CDR2 YSYEKL. The CDR3 loop is CASSQDPGNNVLTF. The DNA for the CDR3 is TGCGCCAGCAGCCAAGATCCCGGGAACAACGTCCTGACTTTC.

Only a few counts were recorded for this clone. The CDR3 protein is CASSLELNTEAFF. The CDR3 DNA reads TGTGCCAGCAGCTTGGAGCTGAACACTGAAGCTTTCTTT. The J gene is TRBJ1-1, the V gene TRBV5-6; D uncertain. Per the germline V gene, CDR1 is SGHDT and CDR2 is YYEEEE. Trimming took off 0 bases at V and 0 bases at J, with 3 bases between the two ends. The CDR3 sequence is 13 residues long.

The V and J genes are TRBV12-2 and TRBJ2-1; the table gives TRBD2 as D, unverified against the DNA. TRBV12-2 has pseudogene status. This CDR3 is built from 15 residues. CDR3: CASRLAGRTYNEQFF. DNA of the CDR3: TGTGCAAGTCGCTTAGCCGGGAGGACCTACAATGAGCAGTTCTTC.

This clone turned up a few times. The V call is TRBV6-1, the J call TRBJ1-1; unclear D gene. Germline V gives CDR1 MNHNS, CDR2 SASEGT. The CDR3 is 11 residues long. With 9 bases removed from V and 0 bases from J, the gap between germline ends came to 5 bases. CDR3 coding DNA: TGTGCCAGTGGCCTGAACACTGAAGCTTTCTTT. Translation: CASGLNTEAFF.

Only a few counts were recorded for this clone. The chain couples TRBV27 to TRBJ1-3; tentative D call: TRBD1 (6 bases). The length of the CDR3 is 14 residues. Germline assignment: CDR1 MNHEY and CDR2 SMNVEV (reference sequence). The V and J ends lost 5 bases and 4 bases respectively, with 12 bases between them. In nucleotides, the CDR3 is TGTGCCAGCAGTCCGGGGGGCGTGGGAAACACCATATATTTT. Translated: CASSPGGVGNTIYF.

Details on this clone: Relative to the germline gene, one junction end is altered; a read error may explain this. The V gene is TRBV6-4, the J gene TRBJ1-2; TRBD1 agrees at 10 bases. Germline CDR1 reads MRHNA; CDR2 reads SNTAGT. The CDR3 extends over 16 amino acids. The CDR3 DNA reads as TGTGCCAGCAGTTACTCGAGGACAGGGGGTAACTATGGCTACACCTTC. Amino acids: CASSYSRTGGNYGYTF.

The chain uses TRBV5-5 and TRBJ1-4, with 9 nucleotides matching TRBD1. Germline values: CDR1 SGHKS, CDR2 YYEKEE (reference sequence). V gave up 0 bases and J gave up 2 bases; unmatched junction bases: 8. The CDR3 loop spans 18 amino acids. The CDR3 DNA reads as TGTGCCAGCAGCTTGGATCCCGGGACAGGGTTGACTAATGAAAAACTGTTTTTT. Translation gives CASSLDPGTGLTNEKLFF.

The chain joins TRBV30 to TRBJ2-2, with 9 bases that match TRBD2. CDR3 length: 15 residues. The V and J ends lost 2 bases and 5 bases, in that order; junction bases with no gene match: 6. CDR1 GTSNPN and CDR2 SVGIG come from the germline V gene (reference sequence). The CDR3 protein is CAWSPTSGLTGELFF. DNA for the CDR3: TGTGCCTGGAGTCCGACTAGCGGTCTGACCGGGGAGCTGTTTTTT.

The chain carries TRBV30 and TRBJ2-5; 7 positions agree with TRBD1. This CDR3 is built from 12 residues. Trimming took 5 bases from V and 7 from J; bases not matched to a gene: 7. CDR1 GTSNPN and CDR2 SVGIG come from the germline V gene (reference sequence). CDR3 in amino acids: CAWDRVGGTQYF. Here the CDR3 DNA reads TGTGCCTGGGACAGGGTAGGGGGGACCCAGTACTTC.

J is TRBJ1-1 and V is TRBV20-1, with TRBD1 matching 7 bases. V gave up 8 bases and J gave up 8 bases; unmatched junction bases: 8. Per the germline V gene, CDR1 is DFQATT and CDR2 is SNEGSKA (reference sequence). The CDR3 extends over 11 amino acids. In nucleotides, the CDR3 is TGCAGTACACGACAGGGCCGCGAAGCTTTCTTT. Translated, it gives CSTRQGREAFF.

The sample holds a few counts of this clone. This specimen includes other DNA sequences encoding the same CDR3. The CDR3: CASSYSRTGGGYGYTF. The CDR3 DNA is TGTGCCAGCAGTTACAGTAGGACAGGGGGCGGATATGGCTACACCTTC. This chain uses TRBV6-5 with TRBJ1-2, with 11 nucleotides matching TRBD1. Trimming at V came to 2 bases and at J to 5 bases, leaving 7 bases not matched to a gene. Germline values: CDR1 MNHEY, CDR2 SVGAGI. CDR3 length: 16 amino acids.

The chain combines TRBV7-8 with TRBJ1-2; 11 positions match TRBD1. Germline CDR1 reads SGHVS; CDR2 reads FQNEAQ. This CDR3 region has 13 residues. The ends lost 6 bases at V and 6 bases at J; junction bases unmatched: 3. CDR3 in DNA: TGTGCCAGCAGTATGGGACAGGGGGATGGCTACACCTTC. This gives the protein CASSMGQGDGYTF.

The chain is built from TRBV27 and TRBJ2-3; possibly TRBD1 for D (5 bases). Looked up from germline, CDR1 is MNHEY and CDR2 is SMNVEV (reference sequence). V lost 0 bases and J lost 4, with 8 bases in between. This CDR3 spans 14 amino acids. The CDR3 region is CASSLSTGPDTQYF. In DNA form, the CDR3 reads TGTGCCAGCAGTTTATCAACAGGTCCAGATACGCAGTATTTT.